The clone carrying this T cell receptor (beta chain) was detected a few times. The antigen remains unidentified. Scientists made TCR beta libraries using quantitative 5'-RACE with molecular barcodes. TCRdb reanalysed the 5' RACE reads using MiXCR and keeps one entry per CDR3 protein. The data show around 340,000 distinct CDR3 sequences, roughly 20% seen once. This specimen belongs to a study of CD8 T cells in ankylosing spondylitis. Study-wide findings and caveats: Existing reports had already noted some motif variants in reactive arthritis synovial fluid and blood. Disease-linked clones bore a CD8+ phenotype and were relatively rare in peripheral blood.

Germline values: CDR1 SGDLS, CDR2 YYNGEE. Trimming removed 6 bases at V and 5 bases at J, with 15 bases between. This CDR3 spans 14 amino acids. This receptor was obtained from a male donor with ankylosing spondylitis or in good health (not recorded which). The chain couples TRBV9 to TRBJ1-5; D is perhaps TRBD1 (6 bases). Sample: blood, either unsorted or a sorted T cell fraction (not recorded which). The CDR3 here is CASNGGRPHQPQHF. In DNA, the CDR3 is TGTGCCAGCAACGGGGGGCGGCCACATCAGCCCCAGCATTTT. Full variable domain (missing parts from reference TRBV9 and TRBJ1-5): DSGVTQTPKHLITATGQRVTLRCSPRSGDLSVYWYQQSLDQGLQFLIQYYNGEERAKGNILERFSAQQFPDLHSELNLSSLELGDSALYFCASNGGRPHQPQHFGDGTRLSIL.